This T cell receptor beta chain derives from a study of regulatory T cells in long-lasting Graves disease. As for the study in general: Antithyroid drug intake by newly diagnosed Graves' patients had lasted under 3 months.

Assembly of TCR beta libraries relied on iRepertoire HTBI primers together with Arm-PCR of CDR3 regions. TCRdb analysed the multiplex PCR reads with MiXCR anew, one entry per CDR3 protein. The data contain approximately 400,000 distinct CDR3 sequences, approximately 16% of them singletons. Trimming removed 3 bases from V and 7 bases from J, with 13 bases in between. CDR3 length equals 14 residues. Study-level findings and limits: Favored gene segments in persistent disease were TRBV28, TRBJ1-2 and TRBJ2-5.

The table lists this clonotype with many counts. Its specificity is unknown. The time point denotes: newly diagnosed GD, antithyroid drugs for less than 3 months. PBMC-derived RNA was used for the TCR library. These same records also appear under a second study, on T cells in Graves' hyperthyroidism and ophthalmopathy. From that second work: Stable disease denoted Graves' hyperthyroidism without ophthalmopathy progression within 18 months.

The chain combines TRBV12-3 or TRBV12-4 with TRBJ1-5; the D gene is possibly TRBD1 (6 bases). The sequencing used peripheral blood mononuclear cells (PBMCs), collected at new diagnosis, from a patient treated with antithyroid drugs. This receptor was identified in a woman aged 35 to 49 with Graves disease. The CDR3, as DNA: TGTGCCAGCAGTTTTACCAGGGGAGGCCAGCCCCAGCATTTT. Translating gives CASSFTRGGQPQHF.